This T cell receptor (beta chain) originates from a study of control samples from healthy donors and cancer patients. Generated by immunoSEQ multiplex PCR, the TCRdb table keeps only in-frame clones and is missing some. This table holds 90,000 to 100,000 clones, roughly four fifths found once. Germline V CDR1 and CDR2: LGHDT, YNNKEL (reference sequence). The germline V and J ends were trimmed by 1 base and 6 bases, with 7 bases remaining between them. The CDR3 covers 12 residues. Sequencing was done on a sample of blood. The rearrangement uses TRBV3-1 (or the pseudogene TRBV3-2) and TRBJ2-7; D is perhaps TRBD2 (5 bases). The receptor was isolated from a man in his 60s in good health. In DNA form, the CDR3 reads TGTGCCAGCAGCCAAGTACGGGGCGAGCAGTACTTC. It encodes CASSQVRGEQYF.